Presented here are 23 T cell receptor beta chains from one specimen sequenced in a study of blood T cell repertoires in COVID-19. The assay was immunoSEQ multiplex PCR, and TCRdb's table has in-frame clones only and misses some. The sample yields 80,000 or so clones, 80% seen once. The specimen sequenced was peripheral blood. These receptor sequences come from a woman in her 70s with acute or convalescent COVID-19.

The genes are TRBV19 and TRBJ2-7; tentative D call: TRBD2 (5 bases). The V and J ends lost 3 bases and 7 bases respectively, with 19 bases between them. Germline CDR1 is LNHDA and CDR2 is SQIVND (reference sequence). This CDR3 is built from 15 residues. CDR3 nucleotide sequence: TGTGCCAGTAGTATTAAGACGGTGGGTGCGGGTGAGCAGTACTTC. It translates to CASSIKTVGAGEQYF.

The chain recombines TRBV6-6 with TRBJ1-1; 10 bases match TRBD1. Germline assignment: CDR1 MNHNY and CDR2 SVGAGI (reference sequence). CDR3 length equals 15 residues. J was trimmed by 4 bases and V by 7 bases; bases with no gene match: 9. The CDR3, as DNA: TGTGCCAGCACCGGACAGGGGGTTGAGGGCACTGAAGCTTTCTTT. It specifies CASTGQGVEGTEAFF.

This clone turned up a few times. CDR3 loop: CASSPGQVHNSPLHF. For the CDR3, the DNA is TGTGCCAGCAGCCCCGGACAGGTCCATAATTCACCCCTCCACTTT. This chain joins TRBV7-9 and TRBJ1-6; 7 bases are shared with TRBD1. Germline lookup yields CDR1 SEHNR and CDR2 FQNEAQ (reference sequence). V lost 5 bases to trimming and J lost 5 bases; unmatched junction nucleotides: 6. The CDR3 runs to 15 residues.

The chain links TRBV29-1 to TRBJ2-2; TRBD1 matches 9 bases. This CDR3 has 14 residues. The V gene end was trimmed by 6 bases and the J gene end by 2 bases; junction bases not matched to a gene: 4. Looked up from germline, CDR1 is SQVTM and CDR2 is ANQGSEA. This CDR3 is CSVTDRGNTGELFF. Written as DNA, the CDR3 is TGCAGCGTGACGGACAGGGGTAACACCGGGGAGCTGTTTTTT.

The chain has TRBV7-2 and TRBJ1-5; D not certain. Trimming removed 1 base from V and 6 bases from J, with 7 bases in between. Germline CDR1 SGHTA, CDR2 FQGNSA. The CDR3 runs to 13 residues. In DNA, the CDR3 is TGTGCCAGCAGCTTAGGATACGGTCAGCCCCAGCATTTT. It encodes CASSLGYGQPQHF. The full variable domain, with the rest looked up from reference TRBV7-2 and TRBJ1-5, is GAGVSQSPSNKVTEKGKDVELRCDPISGHTALYWYRQSLGQGLEFLIYFQGNSAPDKSGLPSDRFSAERTGGSVSTLTIQRTQQEDSAVYLCASSLGYGQPQHFGDGTRLSIL.

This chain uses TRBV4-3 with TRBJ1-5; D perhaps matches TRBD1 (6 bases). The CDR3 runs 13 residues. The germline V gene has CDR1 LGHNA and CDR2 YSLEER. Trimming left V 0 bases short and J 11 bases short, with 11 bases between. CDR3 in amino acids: CASSQDRGGAQHF. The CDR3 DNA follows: TGCGCCAGCAGCCAAGATAGGGGGGGTGCCCAGCATTTT.

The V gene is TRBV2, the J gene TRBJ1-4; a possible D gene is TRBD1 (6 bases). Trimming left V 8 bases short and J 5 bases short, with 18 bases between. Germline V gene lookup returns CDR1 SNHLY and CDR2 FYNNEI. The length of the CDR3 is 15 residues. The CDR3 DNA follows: TGTGCCAGCGCAGGGGAAGGGGGATTGAATGAAAAACTGTTTTTT. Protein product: CASAGEGGLNEKLFF.

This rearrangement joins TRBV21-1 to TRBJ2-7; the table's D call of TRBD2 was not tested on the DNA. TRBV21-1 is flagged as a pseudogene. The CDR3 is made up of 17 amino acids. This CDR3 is CASSKRVMGGADYEQYF. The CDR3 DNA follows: TGTGCCAGCAGCAAAAGGGTGATGGGAGGGGCCGACTACGAGCAGTACTTC.

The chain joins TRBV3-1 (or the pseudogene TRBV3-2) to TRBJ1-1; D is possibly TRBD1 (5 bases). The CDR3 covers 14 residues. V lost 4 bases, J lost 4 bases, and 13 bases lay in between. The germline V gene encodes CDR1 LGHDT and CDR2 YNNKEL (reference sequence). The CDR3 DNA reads TGTGCCAGCAGCCCTCGCGGGGCGAGCACTGAAGCTTTCTTT. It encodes CASSPRGASTEAFF.

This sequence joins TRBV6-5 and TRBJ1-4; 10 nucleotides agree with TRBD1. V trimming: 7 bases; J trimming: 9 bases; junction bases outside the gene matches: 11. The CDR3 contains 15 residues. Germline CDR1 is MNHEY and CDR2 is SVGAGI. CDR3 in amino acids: CASTPGQGFVKKLFF. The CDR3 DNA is TGTGCCAGCACCCCGGGACAGGGGTTTGTGAAAAAACTGTTTTTT.

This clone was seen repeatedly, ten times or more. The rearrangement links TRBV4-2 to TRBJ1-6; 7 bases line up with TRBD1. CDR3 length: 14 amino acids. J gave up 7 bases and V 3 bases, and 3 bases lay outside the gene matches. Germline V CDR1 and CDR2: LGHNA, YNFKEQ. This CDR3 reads CASSHGTENSPLHF. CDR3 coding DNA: TGTGCCAGCAGCCACGGGACAGAGAATTCACCCCTCCACTTT.

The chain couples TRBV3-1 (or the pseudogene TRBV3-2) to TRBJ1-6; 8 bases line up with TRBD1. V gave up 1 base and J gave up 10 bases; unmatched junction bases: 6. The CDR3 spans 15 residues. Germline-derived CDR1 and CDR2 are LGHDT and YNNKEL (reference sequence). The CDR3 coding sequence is TGTGCCAGCAGCCAAGCCGGGACAGGAATCTCACCCCTCCACTTT. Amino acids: CASSQAGTGISPLHF.

The CDR3 nucleotides read TGTGCCAGCACCCTCCCAGGGGTTTCTGACACCGGGGAGCTGTTTTTT. Its protein product is CASTLPGVSDTGELFF. V is TRBV2 and J is TRBJ2-2; D possibly corresponds to TRBD1 (6 bases). V lost 7 bases and J lost 3, with 18 bases in between. Germline V CDR1 and CDR2: SNHLY, FYNNEI. The CDR3 is 16 residues long. The variable domain in full, completed from reference TRBV2 and TRBJ2-2, reads EPEVTQTPSHQVTQMGQEVILRCVPISNHLYFYWYRQILGQKVEFLVSFYNNEISEKSEIFDDQFSVERPDGSNFTLKIRSTKLEDSAMYFCASTLPGVSDTGELFFGEGSRLTVL.

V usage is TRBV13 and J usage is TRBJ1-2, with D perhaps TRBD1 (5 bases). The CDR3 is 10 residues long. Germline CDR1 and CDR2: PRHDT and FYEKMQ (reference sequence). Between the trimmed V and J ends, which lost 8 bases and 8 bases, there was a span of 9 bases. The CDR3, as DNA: TGTGCCAGCGAGTCAGGGGGCTACACCTTC. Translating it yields CASESGGYTF.

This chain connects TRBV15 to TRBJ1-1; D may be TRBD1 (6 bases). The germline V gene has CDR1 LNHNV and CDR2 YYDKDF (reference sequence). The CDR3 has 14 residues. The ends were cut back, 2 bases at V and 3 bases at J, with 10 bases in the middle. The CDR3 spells CATSRTGYDTEAFF. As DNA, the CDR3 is TGTGCCACCAGCAGAACAGGGTATGACACTGAAGCTTTCTTT.

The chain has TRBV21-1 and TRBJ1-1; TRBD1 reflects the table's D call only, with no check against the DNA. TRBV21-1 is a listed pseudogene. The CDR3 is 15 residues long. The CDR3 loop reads CASSKSRHENTEAFF. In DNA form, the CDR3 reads TGTGCCAGCAGCAAAAGTAGACACGAGAACACTGAAGCTTTCTTT.

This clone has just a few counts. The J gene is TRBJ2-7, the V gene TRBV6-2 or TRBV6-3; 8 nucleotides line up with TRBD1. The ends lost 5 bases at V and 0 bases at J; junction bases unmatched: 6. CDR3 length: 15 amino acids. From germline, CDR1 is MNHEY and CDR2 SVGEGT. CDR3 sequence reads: CASSTRQGSSYEQYF. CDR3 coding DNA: TGTGCCAGCAGTACACGACAGGGGTCCTCCTACGAGCAGTACTTC.

The CDR3 DNA follows: TGTGCCAGCAGTGTGGGACAGGGACTTTCAACTAATGAAAAACTGTTTTTT. As protein: CASSVGQGLSTNEKLFF. V usage is TRBV2 and J usage is TRBJ1-4, with 9 bases matching TRBD1. The V gene end was trimmed by 4 bases and the J gene end by 0 bases; junction bases not matched to a gene: 6. Germline CDR1 reads SNHLY; CDR2 reads FYNNEI. The CDR3 is 17 amino acids.

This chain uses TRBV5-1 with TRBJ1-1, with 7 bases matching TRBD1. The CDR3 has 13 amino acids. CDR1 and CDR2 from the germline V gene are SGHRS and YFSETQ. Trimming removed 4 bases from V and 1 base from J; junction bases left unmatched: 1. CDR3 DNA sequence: TGCGCCAGCAGCCGGACAGGGAACACTGAAGCTTTCTTT. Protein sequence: CASSRTGNTEAFF. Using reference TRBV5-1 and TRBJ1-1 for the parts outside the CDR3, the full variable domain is KAGVTQTPRYLIKTRGQQVTLSCSPISGHRSVSWYQQTPGQGLQFLFEYFSETQRNKGNFPGRFSGRQFSNSRSEMNVSTLELGDSALYLCASSRTGNTEAFFGQGTRLTVV.

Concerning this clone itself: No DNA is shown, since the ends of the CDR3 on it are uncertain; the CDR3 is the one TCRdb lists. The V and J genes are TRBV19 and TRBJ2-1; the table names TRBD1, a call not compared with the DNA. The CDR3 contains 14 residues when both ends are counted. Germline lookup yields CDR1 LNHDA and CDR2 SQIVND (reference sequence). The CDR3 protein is CASSITVGQGAFFF.

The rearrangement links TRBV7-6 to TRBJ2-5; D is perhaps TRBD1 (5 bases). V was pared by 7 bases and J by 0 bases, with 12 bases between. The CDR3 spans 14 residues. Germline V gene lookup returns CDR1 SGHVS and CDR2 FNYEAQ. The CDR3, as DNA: TGTGCCAGCAAGGATGGGGCAAACCAAGAGACCCAGTACTTC. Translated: CASKDGANQETQYF. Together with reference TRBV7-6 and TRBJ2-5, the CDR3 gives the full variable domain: GAGVSQSPRYKVTKRGQDVALRCDPISGHVSLYWYRQALGQGPEFLTYFNYEAQQDKSGLPNDRFSAERPEGSISTLTIQRTEQRDSAMYRCASKDGANQETQYFGPGTRLLVL.

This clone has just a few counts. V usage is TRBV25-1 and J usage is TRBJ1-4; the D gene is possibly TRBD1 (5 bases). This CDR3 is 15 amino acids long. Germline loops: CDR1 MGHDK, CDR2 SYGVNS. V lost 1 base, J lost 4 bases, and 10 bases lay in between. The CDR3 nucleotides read TGTGCCAGCAGTGAATTATTACAGGTTAATGAAAAACTGTTTTTT. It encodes CASSELLQVNEKLFF.

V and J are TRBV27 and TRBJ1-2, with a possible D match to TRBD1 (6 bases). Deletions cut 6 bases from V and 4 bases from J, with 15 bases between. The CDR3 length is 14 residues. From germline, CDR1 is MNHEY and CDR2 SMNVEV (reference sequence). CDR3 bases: TGTGCCAGCAGCTCTGCCGGACAGATCTATGGCTACACCTTC. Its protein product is CASSSAGQIYGYTF.